Detailed here is one T cell receptor (beta chain). Its antigen is not known. TCRdb reanalysed the reads using MiXCR and keeps one entry per CDR3 protein. This table has a few hundred thousand distinct CDR3 sequences, approximately 30% appearing once. The data originate from a study of T cell repertoires in cytomegalovirus infection. Study in general: The authors relied on CMV epitopes, both recently identified HLA-C-restricted and well-studied HLA-B-restricted. Public signatures in TCR beta pointed to CMV infection and matching HLA type.

The CDR3 totals 15 residues. Trimming removed 4 bases from V and 4 bases from J; junction bases left unmatched: 8. Germline values: CDR1 KGHDR, CDR2 SFDVKD. Study results and caveats: CMV carriers with the relevant HLA were identified by cumulative public TCR beta family frequency. CMV-specific TCR beta clonotypes restricted by HLA-C dominated the ex vivo response.

The chain couples TRBV24-1 to TRBJ1-2, with 7 bases identical to TRBD1. The receptor was isolated from a human donor in good health (CMV status not recorded). Some clones in this sample may be carry-over from other donors' samples. The sample in question was cultured PBMCs, obtained from culture after CMV antigen stimulation. CDR3 sequence: CATSDSPGQPYGYTF. The CDR3 DNA sequence: TGTGCCACCAGTGACTCCCCGGGACAGCCCTATGGCTACACCTTC.